Included here is one TCR beta chain sequence, with context. The antigen is undetermined. PCR was performed using 60 Vbeta and 13 Jbeta primers. The table came from immunoSEQ multiplex PCR; TCRdb's copy has only in-frame clones and leaves some out. The table has about 140,000 clones, about three fifths seen once. This specimen belongs to a study of cytomegalovirus exposure and HLA in healthy donors. Study overall: The study's early data release held some 85 million unique TCRs from HLA-typed donors. Study results and caveats: When presence/absence was analysed, sequencing depth was taken to be roughly uniform across donors. 87-base-pair reads could not separate some V segments, including TRBV6-2 and TRBV6-3.

The CDR3 totals 14 residues. Germline CDR1 SGHNT, CDR2 YYREEE (reference sequence). The V gene lost 1 base and the J gene lost 1 base, with 8 bases spanning the gap. Donors sampled were nominally healthy, though unrecorded immune exposures were likely. The sequence was obtained from a male donor in good health and CMV-seronegative. V gene TRBV5-4 combines with J gene TRBJ1-1; D possibly corresponds to TRBD1 (5 bases). The sequenced sample consisted of PBMCs. The CDR3 nucleotides are TGTGCCAGCAGCTTGAGGGGCACGAACACTGAAGCTTTCTTT. Translation gives CASSLRGTNTEAFF.